The T cell receptor (beta chain) described here comes from a study of blood T cell repertoires in COVID-19. Germline V CDR1 and CDR2: KGHSH, LQKENI. The V end was cut by 6 bases, the J end by 4 bases, with 12 bases between. The CDR3 covers 13 residues. Generated by immunoSEQ multiplex PCR, the TCRdb table keeps only in-frame clones and is missing some. The sample consists of 250,000 to 300,000 clones, 89% of them appearing once. The origin of this receptor is a woman in her thirties or forties who had recovered from COVID-19. What was sequenced was PBMCs or T cells enriched from blood (not recorded which). The chain uses TRBV18 and TRBJ1-2; D might be TRBD1 (6 bases). CDR3 DNA sequence: TGTGCCAGCTCCAATACAGGGAGCTATGGCTACACCTTC. It is translated as CASSNTGSYGYTF.